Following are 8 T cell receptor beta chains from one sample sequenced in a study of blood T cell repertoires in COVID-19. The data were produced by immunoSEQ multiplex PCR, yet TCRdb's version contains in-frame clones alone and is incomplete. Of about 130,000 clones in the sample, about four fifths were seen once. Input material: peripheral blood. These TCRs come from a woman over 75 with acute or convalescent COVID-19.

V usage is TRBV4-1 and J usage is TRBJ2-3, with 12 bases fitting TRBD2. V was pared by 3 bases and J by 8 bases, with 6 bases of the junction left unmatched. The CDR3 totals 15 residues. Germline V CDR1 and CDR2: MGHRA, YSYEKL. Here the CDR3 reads CASSHWGLAGGTQYF. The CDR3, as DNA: TGCGCCAGCAGCCATTGGGGACTAGCGGGCGGTACGCAGTATTTT.

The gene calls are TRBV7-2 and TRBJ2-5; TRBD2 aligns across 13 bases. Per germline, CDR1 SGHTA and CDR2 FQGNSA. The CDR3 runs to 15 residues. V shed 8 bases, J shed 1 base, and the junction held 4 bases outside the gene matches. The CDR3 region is CASGGLAGFQETQYF. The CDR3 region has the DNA TGTGCCAGCGGGGGACTAGCGGGGTTCCAAGAGACCCAGTACTTC.

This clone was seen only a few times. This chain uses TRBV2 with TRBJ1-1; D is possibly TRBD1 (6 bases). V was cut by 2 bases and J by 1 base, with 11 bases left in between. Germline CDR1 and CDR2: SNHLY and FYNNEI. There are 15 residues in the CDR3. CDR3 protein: CASSELGHTNTEAFF. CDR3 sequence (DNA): TGTGCCAGCAGTGAATTGGGACACACGAACACTGAAGCTTTCTTT. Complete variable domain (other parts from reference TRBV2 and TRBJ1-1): EPEVTQTPSHQVTQMGQEVILRCVPISNHLYFYWYRQILGQKVEFLVSFYNNEISEKSEIFDDQFSVERPDGSNFTLKIRSTKLEDSAMYFCASSELGHTNTEAFFGQGTRLTVV.

The CDR3 DNA reads TGTGCCAGCAGCGGGAGCGGGGGGACTAACACCGGGGAGCTGTTTTTT. As protein: CASSGSGGTNTGELFF. The chain carries TRBV13 and TRBJ2-2; the match to TRBD2 covers 9 bases. V shed 5 bases, J shed 2 bases, and the junction held 6 bases outside the gene matches. Per germline, CDR1 PRHDT and CDR2 FYEKMQ (reference sequence). The CDR3 sequence is 16 residues long.

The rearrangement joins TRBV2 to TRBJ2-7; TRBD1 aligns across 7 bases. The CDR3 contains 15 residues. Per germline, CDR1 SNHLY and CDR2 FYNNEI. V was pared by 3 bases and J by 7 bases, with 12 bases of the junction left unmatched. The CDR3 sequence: CASSDPTGTYEEQYF. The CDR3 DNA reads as TGTGCCAGCAGTGACCCGACAGGGACCTACGAGGAGCAGTACTTC.

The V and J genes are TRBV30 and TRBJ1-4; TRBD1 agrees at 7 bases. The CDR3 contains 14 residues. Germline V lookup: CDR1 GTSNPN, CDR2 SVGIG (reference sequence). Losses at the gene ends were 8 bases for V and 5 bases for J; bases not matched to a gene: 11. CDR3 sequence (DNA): TGTGCCCGGAAGGCCGGGACAGCGAATGAAAAACTGTTTTTT. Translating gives CARKAGTANEKLFF.

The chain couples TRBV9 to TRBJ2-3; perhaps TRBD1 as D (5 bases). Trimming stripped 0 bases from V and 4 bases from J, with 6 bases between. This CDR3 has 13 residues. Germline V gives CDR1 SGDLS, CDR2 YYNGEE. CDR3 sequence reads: CASSVGQPDTQYF. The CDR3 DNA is TGTGCCAGCAGCGTAGGACAGCCAGATACGCAGTATTTT.

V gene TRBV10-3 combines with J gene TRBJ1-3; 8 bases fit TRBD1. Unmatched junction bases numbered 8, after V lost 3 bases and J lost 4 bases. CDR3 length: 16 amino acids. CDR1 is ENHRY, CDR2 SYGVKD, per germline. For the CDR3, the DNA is TGTGCCATCAGTGACTACGCGCGGGACAGGGGAAACACCATATATTTT. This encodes CAISDYARDRGNTIYF.